The 26 T cell receptor beta chains below were found in one sample sequenced in a study of blood T cells in healthy people across ages. PCR was performed a second time for about 6 to 12 cycles using a sample-barcoded 5' primer and a J-beta primer mix. TCRdb called the 5' RACE reads again in MiXCR, with one record for every CDR3 protein. The table lists fewer than 2,000,000 distinct CDR3 sequences, roughly 32% of them singletons. What was sequenced was blood. These receptor sequences come from a woman younger than 45 in good health.

V usage is TRBV20-1 and J usage is TRBJ2-7; 8 bases line up with TRBD2. The germline gives CDR1 DFQATT, CDR2 SNEGSKA (reference sequence). The CDR3 contains 17 residues. Unmatched junction bases numbered 10, after V lost 0 bases and J lost 0 bases. Written as DNA, the CDR3 is TGCAGTGCTAGAGATCCGTCTCGCGGGGGGCTCTCCTACGAGCAGTACTTC. Amino acids: CSARDPSRGGLSYEQYF.

The chain employs TRBV11-2 and TRBJ1-2; D not certain. Germline V CDR1 and CDR2: SGHAT, FQNNGV. Trimming shortened V by 0 bases and J by 4 bases, and 9 bases separated the two germline ends. The CDR3 extends over 14 amino acids. The CDR3 coding sequence is TGTGCCAGCAGCTTAGAGCCCAGCTCCTATGGCTACACCTTC. Translated, it gives CASSLEPSSYGYTF. Drawing the rest from reference TRBV11-2 and TRBJ1-2, the complete variable domain is EAGVAQSPRYKIIEKRQSVAFWCNPISGHATLYWYQQILGQGPKLLIQFQNNGVVDDSQLPKDRFSAERLKGVDSTLKIQPAKLEDSAVYLCASSLEPSSYGYTFGSGTRLTVV.

This chain joins TRBV6-5 and TRBJ1-1; 8 bases map to TRBD1. The CDR3 consists of 15 residues. V trimming: 6 bases; J trimming: 4 bases; junction bases outside the gene matches: 10. Germline V gene data show CDR1 as MNHEY and CDR2 as SVGAGI. The CDR3 here is CASSPTGGPGTEAFF. Here the CDR3 DNA reads TGTGCCAGCAGCCCAACAGGGGGGCCGGGCACTGAAGCTTTCTTT.

In this sample, this clonotype turned up a few times. Mismatch with germline at one junction end may stem from a read error. V is TRBV13 and J is TRBJ1-5, with TRBD1 matching 11 bases. The CDR3 consists of 15 residues. Germline CDR1 PRHDT, CDR2 FYEKMQ (reference sequence). CDR3 sequence (DNA): TGTGCCAGCAGCGTAGGACAGGGGGCTAATCAGCCCCAGCATTTT. It yields the protein CASSVGQGANQPQHF.

The rearrangement uses TRBV13 and TRBJ2-7, with 11 positions matching TRBD1. The germline gives CDR1 PRHDT, CDR2 FYEKMQ (reference sequence). The CDR3 extends over 15 amino acids. V shed 5 bases and J 4 bases; nucleotides not matched to a gene: 7. Written as DNA, the CDR3 is TGTGCCAGCAGCCCCCCGGGACAGGGGGAATACGAGCAGTACTTC. Protein sequence: CASSPPGQGEYEQYF.

This clonotype was detected many times. The chain links TRBV4-1 to TRBJ2-7, with a possible D match to TRBD1 (5 bases). The CDR3 is 16 residues long. Trimming stripped 0 bases from V and 2 bases from J, with 14 bases between. CDR1 and CDR2 from the germline V gene are MGHRA and YSYEKL. The CDR3 nucleotides read TGCGCCAGCAGCCAAGATGCCCAGGGCCTGACCTACGAGCAGTACTTC. It translates to CASSQDAQGLTYEQYF.

This rearrangement joins TRBV20-1 to TRBJ2-3; D gene unclear. The CDR3 runs 13 residues. Trimming shortened V by 0 bases and J by 2 bases, and 6 bases separated the two germline ends. The germline gives CDR1 DFQATT, CDR2 SNEGSKA (reference sequence). Written as DNA, the CDR3 is TGCAGTGCTAGAGAGGGGTCCACAGATACGCAGTATTTT. Its translation is CSAREGSTDTQYF.

The V gene is TRBV6-6, the J gene TRBJ1-2; the D is unclear. The germline V and J ends were trimmed by 6 bases and 3 bases, with 8 bases remaining between them. The CDR3 is made up of 12 amino acids. Germline CDR1 reads MNHNY; CDR2 reads SVGAGI (reference sequence). CDR3 nucleotides: TGTGCCAGCAGGGTATCTGACTATGGCTACACCTTC. Translation gives CASRVSDYGYTF.

V is TRBV7-2 and J is TRBJ2-1, with a weak D call TRBD2 (6 bases). Germline V gene sequence: CDR1 SGHTA, CDR2 FQGNSA. The CDR3 extends over 17 amino acids. Deletions cut 5 bases from V and 8 bases from J, with 25 bases between. The CDR3 sequence is CASSLARIWGTQDEQFF. DNA for the CDR3: TGTGCCAGCAGCCTTGCACGCATTTGGGGGACTCAGGATGAGCAGTTCTTC.

In its sample, this clonotype was seen many times. V is TRBV10-3 and J is TRBJ2-5; 14 bases map to TRBD2. Trimming cost V 2 bases and J 3 bases; bases outside gene matches: 8. The germline V gene has CDR1 ENHRY and CDR2 SYGVKD. The CDR3 length is 18 residues. The CDR3 sequence: CAISEPTPGLAGEETQYF. In DNA form, the CDR3 reads TGTGCCATCAGTGAGCCGACCCCGGGACTAGCGGGGGAAGAGACCCAGTACTTC.

This clonotype has more than one count but fewer than ten. J is TRBJ2-7 and V is TRBV7-6; D is perhaps TRBD2 (6 bases). This CDR3 is built from 15 residues. The germline gives CDR1 SGHVS, CDR2 FNYEAQ. Trimming took off 0 bases at V and 3 bases at J, with 12 bases between the two ends. The CDR3 bases are TGTGCCAGCAGCTTAGCCCCTAGCGATCTCTACGAGCAGTACTTC. Translation gives CASSLAPSDLYEQYF.

This chain joins TRBV28 and TRBJ1-4; possible D gene TRBD1, 5 bases. With 6 bases removed from V and 4 bases from J, the gap between germline ends came to 18 bases. The CDR3 covers 16 residues. Germline assignment: CDR1 MDHEN and CDR2 SYDVKM. The CDR3 region is CASSSPSWGINEKLFF. CDR3 nucleotide sequence: TGTGCCAGCAGCTCTCCCTCTTGGGGGATTAATGAAAAACTGTTTTTT.

V and J are TRBV6-1 and TRBJ2-1; 10 nucleotides align to TRBD2. The CDR3 loop spans 15 amino acids. Germline trimming cut 7 bases from V and 7 bases from J; bases unmatched to any gene: 10. Germline values: CDR1 MNHNS, CDR2 SASEGT. CDR3 in DNA: TGTGCCAGCAATGAGCAAGCGGGGGGGCCAAATGAGCAGTTCTTC. Translated: CASNEQAGGPNEQFF.

This clonotype was counted between two and nine times. CDR3 sequence: CASRPGLRGTDTQYF. CDR3 sequence (DNA): TGCGCCAGCAGGCCGGGACTTCGAGGCACAGATACGCAGTATTTT. The chain combines TRBV4-1 with TRBJ2-3; D is perhaps TRBD2 (6 bases). V was cut by 6 bases and J by 1 base, with 14 bases left in between. Germline assignment: CDR1 MGHRA and CDR2 YSYEKL. CDR3 length: 15 amino acids.

This clonotype showed up just a few times. This chain uses TRBV6-2 or TRBV6-3 with TRBJ2-7, with TRBD2 matching 9 bases. V was pared by 4 bases and J by 2 bases, with 9 bases of the junction left unmatched. The germline CDR1 and CDR2 sequences are MNHEY and SVGEGT. This CDR3 is 16 amino acids long. Written as DNA, the CDR3 is TGTGCCAGCAGTTCCCTAGCGGGACCCCCCCCCTACGAGCAGTACTTC. It codes for CASSSLAGPPPYEQYF.

This clonotype was counted only a few times. The chain uses TRBV10-3 and TRBJ1-5; D not certain. The CDR3 spans 12 residues. Germline V gene data show CDR1 as ENHRY and CDR2 as SYGVKD. V was clipped by 6 bases and J by 10 bases, with 13 bases between them. The CDR3 region is CAISSGPTPQHF. CDR3 coding DNA: TGTGCCATCAGCTCAGGACCTACCCCCCAGCATTTT.

The gene calls are TRBV7-8 and TRBJ1-2; no clear D. The germline CDR1 and CDR2 sequences are SGHVS and FQNEAQ. This CDR3 is built from 12 residues. With 4 bases removed from V and 8 bases from J, the gap between germline ends came to 11 bases. The CDR3 DNA reads as TGTGCCAGCAGCTCATTGGATTGGGGCTACACCTTC. The encoded protein is CASSSLDWGYTF.

This clonotype was recorded a few times. This chain joins TRBV21-1 and TRBJ2-2; whether TRBD1, the table's D call, matches the DNA was not checked. TRBV21-1 constitutes a pseudogene. There are 16 residues in the CDR3. CDR3 nucleotide sequence: TGTGCCAGCAGCAAAGCCGGGACAGAAAACACCGGGGAGCTGTTTTTT. This encodes CASSKAGTENTGELFF.

The chain employs TRBV6-1 and TRBJ1-2; 9 bases map to TRBD1. CDR1 MNHNS and CDR2 SASEGT come from the germline V gene. V lost 5 bases to trimming and J lost 6 bases; unmatched junction nucleotides: 7. The length of the CDR3 is 14 residues. The CDR3 loop is CASSRTGVADGYTF. The CDR3 coding sequence is TGTGCCAGCAGTAGGACAGGGGTCGCGGATGGCTACACCTTC.

The V and J genes are TRBV6-1 and TRBJ2-5; maybe TRBD1 (6 bases). V dropped 2 bases and J dropped 5 bases, with 15 bases sitting between them. Germline V gives CDR1 MNHNS, CDR2 SASEGT. The CDR3 has 15 residues. This chain's CDR3 is CASSEQGQGYETQYF. For the CDR3, the DNA is TGTGCCAGCAGTGAACAGGGTCAGGGGTACGAGACCCAGTACTTC.

This clonotype was found a few times. The chain combines TRBV7-6 with TRBJ2-3; D gene ambiguous. The germline V gene has CDR1 SGHVS and CDR2 FNYEAQ. V lost 1 base, J lost 0 bases, and 5 bases lay in between. The CDR3 contains 14 residues. CDR3 sequence reads: CASSLDISTDTQYF. The CDR3 DNA is TGTGCCAGCAGCTTAGACATAAGCACAGATACGCAGTATTTT.

The chain combines TRBV28 with TRBJ2-1, with unresolved D. Germline V gene data show CDR1 as MDHEN and CDR2 as SYDVKM. The CDR3 spans 16 residues. Trimming took off 5 bases at V and 0 bases at J, with 14 bases between the two ends. The CDR3 nucleotides read TGTGCCAGCAGTCCCTGGGCCGAACACTCCTACAATGAGCAGTTCTTC. It codes for CASSPWAEHSYNEQFF.

The CDR3 coding sequence is TGTGCCAGCAGCCCGTCTATAGCGGGGGCCGACTACGTGCAGTACTTC. It is translated as CASSPSIAGADYVQYF. The chain is built from TRBV4-2 and TRBJ2-5; 9 bases align to TRBD2. V was pared by 4 bases and J by 11 bases, with 17 bases of the junction left unmatched. This CDR3 is 16 amino acids long. Germline V CDR1 and CDR2: LGHNA, YNFKEQ.

The rearrangement joins TRBV5-1 to TRBJ2-1; the D gene could be TRBD1 or TRBD2 (6 bases each). Per the germline V gene, CDR1 is SGHRS and CDR2 is YFSETQ. The CDR3 contains 14 residues. The V end was cut by 3 bases, the J end by 10 bases, with 17 bases between. CDR3 coding DNA: TGCGCCAGCAGCTCACTGGGGGGCTCTTACGAGCAGTTCTTC. Translation: CASSSLGGSYEQFF.

The chain joins TRBV4-1 to TRBJ1-2, with D perhaps matching TRBD1 (6 bases). V was clipped by 6 bases and J by 4 bases, with 15 bases between them. CDR1 and CDR2 (germline): MGHRA, YSYEKL. The CDR3 is 14 amino acids. The CDR3 bases are TGCGCCAGCAGAAAGGGGGGAGACCTCTATGGCTACACCTTC. Protein: CASRKGGDLYGYTF.

The J gene is TRBJ1-5, the V gene TRBV12-3 or TRBV12-4; no firm D call. The CDR3 is made up of 14 amino acids. V shed 1 base and J shed 5 bases, with 9 bases lying between them. CDR3 sequence: CASSLDGDYQPQHF. The CDR3 DNA reads as TGTGCCAGCAGTTTAGATGGGGATTATCAGCCCCAGCATTTT.